The 32 T cell receptor beta chains given below trace back to one sample, sequenced in a study of T-cell memory formation after mild COVID-19. TCRdb processed the 5' RACE reads anew with MiXCR; each CDR3 protein has one entry. Here the sample spans about 560,000 distinct CDR3 sequences, 15% to 20% being singletons. Specimen: PBMCs or a T cell subset sorted from them (not recorded which). Receptors were obtained from an adult woman who had mild COVID-19 (a few samples of this study predate the infection). Cell type and time point are not known.

V gene TRBV7-2 combines with J gene TRBJ1-3; D uncertain. The CDR3 contains 15 residues. V lost 6 bases to trimming and J lost 4 bases, with 16 bases between them. Germline CDR1 SGHTA, CDR2 FQGNSA. The chain's CDR3 is CASRPAGVWGNTIYF. The CDR3 coding sequence is TGTGCCAGCAGGCCGGCAGGAGTGTGGGGAAACACCATATATTTT.

The V and J genes are TRBV7-2 and TRBJ1-1; D ambiguous. CDR3 size: 15 residues. Trimming removed 5 bases from V and 1 base from J, with 14 bases in between. Germline CDR1 is SGHTA and CDR2 is FQGNSA. CDR3 sequence: CASSLGWGGNTEAFF. CDR3 nucleotide sequence: TGTGCCAGCAGCCTCGGCTGGGGAGGGAACACTGAAGCTTTCTTT. Drawing the rest from reference TRBV7-2 and TRBJ1-1, the complete variable domain is GAGVSQSPSNKVTEKGKDVELRCDPISGHTALYWYRQSLGQGLEFLIYFQGNSAPDKSGLPSDRFSAERTGGSVSTLTIQRTQQEDSAVYLCASSLGWGGNTEAFFGQGTRLTVV.

The sample holds a few counts of this clonotype. The chain has TRBV7-2 and TRBJ2-7, with 10 bases fitting TRBD1. The V segment lost 7 bases and the J segment 3 bases; nucleotides outside the gene matches: 9. The germline CDR1 and CDR2 sequences are SGHTA and FQGNSA. The CDR3 totals 15 residues. CDR3 region: CASTTGTGVLYEQYF. Here the CDR3 DNA reads TGTGCCAGCACCACCGGGACAGGGGTCCTCTACGAGCAGTACTTC.

This chain connects TRBV29-1 to TRBJ1-1; 7 bases fit TRBD1. Per the germline V gene, CDR1 is SQVTM and CDR2 is ANQGSEA. The CDR3 extends over 13 amino acids. V dropped 6 bases and J dropped 4; count of bases not matched to a gene: 8. CDR3 sequence reads: CSVGFSGGTEAFF. The CDR3 DNA is TGCAGCGTCGGTTTTTCAGGGGGCACTGAAGCTTTCTTT.

This chain links TRBV6-1 with TRBJ2-2; D is possibly TRBD1 or TRBD2 (6 bases each). Deletions cut 3 bases from V and 3 bases from J, with 17 bases between. The CDR3 covers 17 residues. Germline CDR1 reads MNHNS; CDR2 reads SASEGT. In DNA form, the CDR3 reads TGTGCCAGCAGTGAGAATACTTTGGGGGGCCACACCGGGGAGCTGTTTTTT. Protein: CASSENTLGGHTGELFF.

The chain employs TRBV5-1 and TRBJ2-2; D is ambiguous. The V end was cut by 0 bases, the J end by 4 bases, with 10 bases between. This CDR3 has 15 amino acids. The germline V gene has CDR1 SGHRS and CDR2 YFSETQ. CDR3 sequence reads: CASSLEVSLTGELFF. The CDR3 bases are TGCGCCAGCAGCTTGGAGGTTAGCCTCACCGGGGAGCTGTTTTTT.

The V call is TRBV12-2, the J call TRBJ2-5; whether TRBD1, the table's D call, matches the DNA was not checked. TRBV12-2 counts as a pseudogene. The CDR3 totals 15 residues. CDR3 bases: TGTGCAAGTCGCTTTAGGCGGCGGACAGAAGAGACCCAGTACTTC. This gives the protein CASRFRRRTEETQYF.

The chain is built from TRBV9 and TRBJ2-3; a possible D gene is TRBD2 (5 bases). Trimming removed 0 bases from V and 4 bases from J, with 12 bases in between. In germline, CDR1 is SGDLS, CDR2 YYNGEE. There are 15 residues in the CDR3. The CDR3 nucleotides read TGTGCCAGCAGCGTAGTTGGCAGCGGCGCAGATACGCAGTATTTT. Translated, it gives CASSVVGSGADTQYF.

The chain couples TRBV6-5 to TRBJ1-1; 7 nucleotides agree with TRBD1. The CDR3 sequence is 13 residues long. Losses at the gene ends were 7 bases for V and 3 bases for J; bases not matched to a gene: 5. Germline CDR1 reads MNHEY; CDR2 reads SVGAGI. The DNA of the CDR3 is TGTGCCAGCAAAACCGACAGGGACACTGAAGCTTTCTTT. Translation: CASKTDRDTEAFF.

The rearrangement links TRBV4-1 to TRBJ1-1; a possible D gene is TRBD1 (5 bases). The germline V and J ends were trimmed by 0 bases and 8 bases, with 13 bases remaining between them. The CDR3 has 14 residues. Germline loops: CDR1 MGHRA, CDR2 YSYEKL. CDR3: CASSQDSGSPEAFF. Written as DNA, the CDR3 is TGCGCCAGCAGCCAAGATTCAGGGTCACCCGAAGCTTTCTTT.

The chain recombines TRBV3-1 with TRBJ2-7; D may match TRBD1 or TRBD2 (5 bases each). Looked up from germline, CDR1 is LGHDT and CDR2 is YNNKEL (reference sequence). The CDR3 runs to 14 residues. V lost 4 bases to trimming and J lost 3 bases, with 13 bases between them. The CDR3 DNA reads as TGTGCCAGCAGCCCCCGGGACGGCAACTACGAGCAGTACTTC. Translation gives CASSPRDGNYEQYF.

This clonotype was seen a few times. The chain joins TRBV6-5 to TRBJ1-1, with D possibly matching TRBD1 (6 bases). Trimming pared 2 bases from V and 6 bases from J, leaving 10 bases between. CDR1 MNHEY and CDR2 SVGAGI come from the germline V gene. The CDR3 length is 13 residues. The CDR3 is CASSYDEGAEAFF. The CDR3 nucleotides read TGTGCCAGCAGTTACGACGAGGGGGCTGAAGCTTTCTTT.

The V and J genes are TRBV12-3 or TRBV12-4 and TRBJ1-3; a weak D match, TRBD1 (6 bases). The V and J ends lost 7 bases and 4 bases respectively, with 14 bases between them. CDR3 length: 14 residues. CDR3 DNA sequence: TGTGCCAGCAAAGGGGGGGGATCCGGAAACACCATATATTTT. Its protein product is CASKGGGSGNTIYF.

This clonotype was seen only a few times. The chain carries TRBV4-3 and TRBJ2-5, with 13 nucleotides matching TRBD2. J was trimmed by 5 bases and V by 0 bases; bases with no gene match: 9. The CDR3 is made up of 18 amino acids. CDR1 is LGHNA, CDR2 YSLEER, per germline. The CDR3 nucleotides are TGCGCCAGCAGCCAAGAACTAGCGGGAGGGCCGATAGGGGAGACCCAGTACTTC. Translated: CASSQELAGGPIGETQYF.

The sample holds a few counts of this clonotype. The CDR3 is CASSDPGRGHGELFF. The CDR3 coding sequence is TGTGCCAGCAGTGACCCTGGTAGGGGTCACGGGGAGCTGTTTTTT. The chain is built from TRBV25-1 and TRBJ2-2, with D perhaps matching TRBD1 (5 bases). Germline CDR1 reads MGHDK; CDR2 reads SYGVNS. CDR3 length: 15 amino acids. The ends were cut back, 3 bases at V and 7 bases at J, with 15 bases in the middle.

This clonotype was detected only a few times. J is TRBJ1-1 and V is TRBV11-2; the D is unclear. The germline V gene encodes CDR1 SGHAT and CDR2 FQNNGV. The length of the CDR3 is 14 residues. The V end lost 5 bases, the J end lost 5 bases, and 15 bases lay between the germline ends. CDR3 in DNA: TGTGCCAGCAGCCTGGAGAGGCCGGGAACTGAAGCTTTCTTT. Amino acids: CASSLERPGTEAFF.

J is TRBJ2-1 and V is TRBV20-1; no reliable D call. The CDR3 covers 11 residues. Germline V CDR1 and CDR2: DFQATT, SNEGSKA (reference sequence). The V and J ends lost 2 bases and 2 bases respectively, with 1 base between them. The DNA of the CDR3 is TGCAGTGCTAGACCCTACAATGAGCAGTTCTTC. This translates into CSARPYNEQFF.

This clonotype was observed a few times. This chain uses TRBV12-3 or TRBV12-4 with TRBJ2-7; 7 bases align to TRBD2. CDR3 size: 12 residues. Unmatched junction bases numbered 10, after V lost 10 bases and J lost 7 bases. The CDR3 loop is CATKGLTGEQYF. The CDR3, as DNA: TGTGCCACCAAGGGACTAACAGGAGAGCAGTACTTC.

The chain employs TRBV7-9 and TRBJ2-3, with 9 nucleotides matching TRBD2. The CDR3 loop spans 16 amino acids. From germline, CDR1 is SEHNR and CDR2 FQNEAQ (reference sequence). Trimming removed 5 bases from V and 1 base from J; junction bases left unmatched: 7. As DNA, the CDR3 is TGTGCCAGCAGCCACGGACTAGCGCCTCGCACAGATACGCAGTATTTT. It codes for CASSHGLAPRTDTQYF.

Only a few counts were recorded for this clonotype. The rearrangement joins TRBV12-3 or TRBV12-4 to TRBJ1-1; D might be TRBD1 (6 bases). V shed 3 bases and J shed 6 bases, with 14 bases lying between them. The CDR3 totals 14 residues. CDR3 amino acids: CASSLTGGRAEAFF. The DNA of the CDR3 is TGTGCCAGCAGTTTGACAGGAGGAAGGGCTGAAGCTTTCTTT.

V and J are TRBV27 and TRBJ1-5; weak D call: TRBD1 (6 bases). CDR3 length equals 15 residues. V was cut by 2 bases and J by 6 bases, with 14 bases left in between. From germline, CDR1 is MNHEY and CDR2 SMNVEV (reference sequence). CDR3 sequence (DNA): TGTGCCAGCAGTTTAATTACAGGGCTCGGTCAGCCCCAGCATTTT. It encodes CASSLITGLGQPQHF.

Ten or more counts support this clonotype. V gene TRBV12-3 or TRBV12-4 combines with J gene TRBJ2-1, with 8 positions matching TRBD2. The ends lost 5 bases at V and 4 bases at J; junction bases unmatched: 4. This CDR3 is 14 amino acids long. In DNA form, the CDR3 reads TGTGCCAGCAGTCTACGGGGGGGGTACAATGAGCAGTTCTTC. It codes for CASSLRGGYNEQFF.

This clonotype was found a few times. V is TRBV29-1 and J is TRBJ1-5; 9 bases are shared with TRBD1. With V trimmed by 5 bases and J by 5 bases, 4 bases remained unmatched. CDR1 SQVTM and CDR2 ANQGSEA come from the germline V gene. The CDR3 covers 13 residues. The CDR3 sequence: CSVTGGWDQPQHF. CDR3 bases: TGCAGCGTTACAGGGGGCTGGGATCAGCCCCAGCATTTT.

The rearrangement uses TRBV3-1 and TRBJ1-4; the match to TRBD1 covers 7 bases. The CDR3 is 15 amino acids. Trimming took 4 bases from V and 0 from J; bases not matched to a gene: 2. Germline CDR1 and CDR2: LGHDT and YNNKEL (reference sequence). The CDR3 reads CASSPGTATNEKLFF. CDR3 bases: TGTGCCAGCAGCCCCGGGACAGCAACTAATGAAAAACTGTTTTTT. The full variable domain, its missing parts supplied by reference TRBV3-1 and TRBJ1-4, is DTAVSQTPKYLVTQMGNDKSIKCEQNLGHDTMYWYKQDSKKFLKIMFSYNNKELIINETVPNRFSPKSPDKAHLNLHINSLELGDSAVYFCASSPGTATNEKLFFGSGTQLSVL.

This clonotype was recorded only once. The chain couples TRBV6-6 to TRBJ2-5; TRBD2 matches 8 bases. The CDR3 contains 15 residues. From germline, CDR1 is MNHNY and CDR2 SVGAGI (reference sequence). The V gene end was trimmed by 7 bases and the J gene end by 5 bases; junction bases not matched to a gene: 12. CDR3 sequence (DNA): TGTGCCAGCAAACTCTCCGGGACTAGAGCTGAGACCCAGTACTTC. Translation: CASKLSGTRAETQYF.

The chain links TRBV7-8 to TRBJ2-6, with D unclear. V was pared by 7 bases and J by 0 bases, with 10 bases between. The germline V gene has CDR1 SGHVS and CDR2 FQNEAQ. The CDR3 is 15 amino acids. CDR3 residues: CASISWTSGANVLTF. DNA of the CDR3: TGTGCCAGCATCTCTTGGACCTCTGGGGCCAACGTCCTGACTTTC.

This clonotype was counted ten times or more. The V call is TRBV20-1, the J call TRBJ2-5; D is uncertain. V was clipped by 1 base and J by 5 bases, with 14 bases between them. Germline V gives CDR1 DFQATT, CDR2 SNEGSKA (reference sequence). The CDR3 length is 14 residues. CDR3 DNA: TGCAGTGCTAGAGGGCAGTCCCAAGGGGAGACCCAGTACTTC. Its translation is CSARGQSQGETQYF.

This sequence joins TRBV6-5 and TRBJ2-3; a weak D match, TRBD2 (7 bases). Germline-derived CDR1 and CDR2 are MNHEY and SVGAGI. Trimming left V 2 bases short and J 4 bases short, with 16 bases between. CDR3 length equals 16 residues. CDR3 nucleotide sequence: TGTGCCAGCAGTTACCTCTTAGGGGGGGTTTCAGATACGCAGTATTTT. Its translation: CASSYLLGGVSDTQYF.

The genes are TRBV7-9 and TRBJ1-1, with D possibly TRBD1 on 5 matching bases. CDR3 length equals 17 residues. Trimming took off 5 bases at V and 2 bases at J, with 21 bases between the two ends. Germline V gene sequence: CDR1 SEHNR, CDR2 FQNEAQ (reference sequence). Here the CDR3 DNA reads TGTGCCAGCAGCCGTCCCCCCGGCAGGGCGGGAAACACTGAAGCTTTCTTT. It encodes CASSRPPGRAGNTEAFF.

This clonotype was counted only a few times. The V call is TRBV27, the J call TRBJ2-2, with D tentatively TRBD1 (5 bases). The germline V and J ends were trimmed by 3 bases and 5 bases, with 13 bases remaining between them. The CDR3 extends over 15 amino acids. CDR1 and CDR2 (germline): MNHEY, SMNVEV (reference sequence). The CDR3, as DNA: TGTGCCAGCAGTTTTTTTAGAAGGGGAACCGGGGAGCTGTTTTTT. Translating gives CASSFFRRGTGELFF.

This clonotype was observed a handful of times. The chain links TRBV5-4 to TRBJ1-2; D not certain. CDR3 size: 14 residues. Germline values: CDR1 SGHNT, CDR2 YYREEE (reference sequence). V gave up 0 bases and J gave up 3 bases, with 9 bases separating them. The CDR3 bases are TGTGCCAGCAGCTTGGGTTGGGCCTACTATGGCTACACCTTC. Amino acids: CASSLGWAYYGYTF.

There are a few counts of this clonotype. The chain recombines TRBV7-2 with TRBJ2-2; 7 bases are shared with TRBD2. This CDR3 spans 17 amino acids. In germline, CDR1 is SGHTA, CDR2 FQGNSA. J lost 2 bases, V lost 5 bases, and 11 bases had no gene match. CDR3 in amino acids: CASSPHLSGANTGELFF. In DNA, the CDR3 is TGTGCCAGCAGCCCGCACTTAAGCGGGGCCAACACCGGGGAGCTGTTTTTT.